This TCR beta chain was identified during a study of T-cell reconstitution after alpha-beta-depleted transplantation in children. Whole-study findings and limits: One year post-transplant, T-cell counts and diversity were largely derived from T cells produced anew. Several patients had high TCRbeta diversity at day 60; it came from surviving recipient T cells and thymic progenitors. The study reportedly traced alpha-beta T cells about two months after transplant to several hundred expanded graft clones.

A note on this clonotype: Its antigen remains unknown. The final CDR3 position lacks the conserved phenylalanine or tryptophan, pointing to a likely read error.

Construction of the TCRbeta library involved unique molecular identifiers. In TCRdb, the PCR reads were re-called with MiXCR into one record per CDR3 protein. Of about 300,000 distinct CDR3 sequences in the sample, roughly 7.8% were seen once. The CDR3 extends over 17 amino acids. V lost 4 bases, J lost 2 bases, and 14 bases stayed unmatched. Germline V gene data show CDR1 as SGHRS and CDR2 as YFSETQ. This clonotype was sampled from a female patient aged 2-9 years who had a stem cell transplant for Fanconi anemia, so the T cells may come from the graft donor. The material sequenced was peripheral blood, taken 360 days after TCRalphabeta/CD19-depleted stem cell transplant. J is TRBJ2-7 and V is TRBV5-1, with TRBD1 matching over 8 bases. The CDR3 spells CASSLTPGTGYPYEQYY. The CDR3, as DNA: TGCGCCAGCAGCCTAACGCCCGGGACAGGATATCCCTACGAGCAGTACTAC.